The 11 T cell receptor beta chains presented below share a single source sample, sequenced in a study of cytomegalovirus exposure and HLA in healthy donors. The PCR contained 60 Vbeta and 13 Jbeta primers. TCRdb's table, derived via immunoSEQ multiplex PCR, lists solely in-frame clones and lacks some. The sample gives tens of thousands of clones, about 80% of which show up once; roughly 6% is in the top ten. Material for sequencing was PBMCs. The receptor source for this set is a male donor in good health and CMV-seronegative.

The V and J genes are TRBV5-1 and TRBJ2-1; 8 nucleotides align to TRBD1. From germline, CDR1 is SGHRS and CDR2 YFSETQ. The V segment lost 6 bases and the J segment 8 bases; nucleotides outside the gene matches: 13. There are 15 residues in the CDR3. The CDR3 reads CASTTVDRGLDEQFF. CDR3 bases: TGCGCCAGCACAACCGTAGACAGGGGTCTCGATGAGCAGTTCTTC. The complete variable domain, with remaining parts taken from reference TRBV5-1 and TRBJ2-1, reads KAGVTQTPRYLIKTRGQQVTLSCSPISGHRSVSWYQQTPGQGLQFLFEYFSETQRNKGNFPGRFSGRQFSNSRSEMNVSTLELGDSALYLCASTTVDRGLDEQFFGPGTRLTVL.

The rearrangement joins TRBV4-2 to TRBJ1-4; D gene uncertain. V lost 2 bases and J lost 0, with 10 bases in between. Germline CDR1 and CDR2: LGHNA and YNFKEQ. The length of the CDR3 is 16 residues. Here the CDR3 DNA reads TGTGCCAGCAGCCAAAGGGAAGCGGCAACTAATGAAAAACTGTTTTTT. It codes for CASSQREAATNEKLFF.

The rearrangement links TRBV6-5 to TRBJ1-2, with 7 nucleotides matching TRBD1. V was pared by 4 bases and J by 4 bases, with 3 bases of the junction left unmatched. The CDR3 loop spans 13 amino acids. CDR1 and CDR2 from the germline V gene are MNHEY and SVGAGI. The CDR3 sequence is CASSLGTAYGYTF. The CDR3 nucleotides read TGTGCCAGCAGTTTGGGGACAGCCTATGGCTACACCTTC.

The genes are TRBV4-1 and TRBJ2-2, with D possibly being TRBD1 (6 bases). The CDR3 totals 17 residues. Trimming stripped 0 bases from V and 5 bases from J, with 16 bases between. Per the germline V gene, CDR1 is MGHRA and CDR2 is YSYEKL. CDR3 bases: TGCGCCAGCAGCCAAGACGAGGGCAGGGGTAGGACCGGGGAGCTGTTTTTT. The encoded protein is CASSQDEGRGRTGELFF.

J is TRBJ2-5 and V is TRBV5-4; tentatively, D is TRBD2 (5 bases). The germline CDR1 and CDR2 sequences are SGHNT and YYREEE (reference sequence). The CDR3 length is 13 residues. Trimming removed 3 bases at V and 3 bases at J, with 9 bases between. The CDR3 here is CASSSGSKETQYF. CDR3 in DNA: TGTGCCAGCAGCTCGGGGTCTAAAGAGACCCAGTACTTC.

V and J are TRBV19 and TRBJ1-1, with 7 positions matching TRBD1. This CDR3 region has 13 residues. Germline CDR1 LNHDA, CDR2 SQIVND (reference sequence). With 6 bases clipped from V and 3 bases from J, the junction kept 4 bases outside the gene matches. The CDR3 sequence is CASSLDRDTEAFF. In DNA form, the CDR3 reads TGTGCCAGTAGCCTTGACAGGGACACTGAAGCTTTCTTT.

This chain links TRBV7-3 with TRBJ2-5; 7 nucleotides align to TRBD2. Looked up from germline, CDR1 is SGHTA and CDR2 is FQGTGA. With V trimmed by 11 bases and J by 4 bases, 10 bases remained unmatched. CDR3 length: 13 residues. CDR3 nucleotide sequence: TGTGCCCCCGGGAGGACCTGTATAGAGACCCAGTACTTC. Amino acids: CAPGRTCIETQYF.

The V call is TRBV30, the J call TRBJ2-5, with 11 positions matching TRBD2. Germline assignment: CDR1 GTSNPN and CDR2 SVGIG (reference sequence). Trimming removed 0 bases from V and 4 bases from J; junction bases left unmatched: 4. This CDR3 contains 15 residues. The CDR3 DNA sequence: TGTGCCTGGAGTGTCGGGCTAGCGGGAGGAGAGACCCAGTACTTC. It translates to CAWSVGLAGGETQYF. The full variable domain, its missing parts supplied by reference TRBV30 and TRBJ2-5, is SQTIHQWPATLVQPVGSPLSLECTVEGTSNPNLYWYRQAAGRGLQLLFYSVGIGQISSEVPQNLSASRPQDRQFILSSKKLLLSDSGFYLCAWSVGLAGGETQYFGPGTRLLVL.

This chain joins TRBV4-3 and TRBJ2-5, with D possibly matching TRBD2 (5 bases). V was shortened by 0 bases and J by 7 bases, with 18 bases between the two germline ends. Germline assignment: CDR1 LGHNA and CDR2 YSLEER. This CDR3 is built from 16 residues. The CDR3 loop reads CASSQDRVQVRGTQYF. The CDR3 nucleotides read TGCGCCAGCAGCCAAGATCGGGTTCAGGTCCGGGGGACCCAGTACTTC.

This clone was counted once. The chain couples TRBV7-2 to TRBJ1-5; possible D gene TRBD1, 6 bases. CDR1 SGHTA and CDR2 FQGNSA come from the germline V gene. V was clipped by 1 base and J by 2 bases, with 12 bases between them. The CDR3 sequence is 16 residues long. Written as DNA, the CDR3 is TGTGCCAGCAGCTTAGTGGGGGCGTTCGGCAATCAGCCCCAGCATTTT. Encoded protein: CASSLVGAFGNQPQHF.

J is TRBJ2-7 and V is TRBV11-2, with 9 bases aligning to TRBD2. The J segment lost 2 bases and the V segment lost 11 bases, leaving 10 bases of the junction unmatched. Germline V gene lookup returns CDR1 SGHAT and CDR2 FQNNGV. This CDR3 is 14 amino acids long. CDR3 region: CAGALAGAPYEQYF. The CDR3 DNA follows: TGTGCCGGAGCTTTAGCGGGGGCTCCCTACGAGCAGTACTTC.